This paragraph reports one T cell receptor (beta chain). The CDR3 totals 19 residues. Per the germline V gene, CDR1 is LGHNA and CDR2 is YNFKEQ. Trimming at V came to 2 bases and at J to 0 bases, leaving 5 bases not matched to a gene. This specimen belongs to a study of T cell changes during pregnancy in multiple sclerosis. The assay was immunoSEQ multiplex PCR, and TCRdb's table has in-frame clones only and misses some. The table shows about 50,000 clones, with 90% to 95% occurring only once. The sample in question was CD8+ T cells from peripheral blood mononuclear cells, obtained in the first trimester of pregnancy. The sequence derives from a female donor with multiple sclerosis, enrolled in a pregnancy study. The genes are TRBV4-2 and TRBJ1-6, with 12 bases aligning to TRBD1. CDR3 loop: CASSQRGTGGYSYNSPLHF. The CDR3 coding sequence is TGTGCCAGCAGCCAAAGGGGGACAGGGGGCTACTCCTATAATTCACCCCTCCACTTT.